The 8 T cell receptor beta chains listed next were all sequenced from one sample in a study of neurological immune-mediated disorders. TCRdb analysed the 5' RACE reads with MiXCR anew, one entry per CDR3 protein. Altogether tens of thousands of distinct CDR3 sequences are present, roughly 14% being singletons, with the ten largest covering 25% to 30%. Sequenced material: PBMCs. The receptors shown here come from a woman aged 50 to 65 with HTLV-1-associated myelopathy (HAM/TSP).

Turning to this clonotype: Being one base from a much bigger clone, this may be a read error. CDR3 sequence (DNA): TGTGCCAGCACTTTGGACCACGGCCAAAACATTCAGTACTTC. This gives the protein CASTLDHGQNIQYF. This chain connects TRBV12-3 or TRBV12-4 to TRBJ2-4; no definite D call. The CDR3 is made up of 14 amino acids. The V end was cut by 7 bases, the J end by 5 bases, with 15 bases between.

This clonotype was observed many times. V is TRBV4-3 and J is TRBJ2-3; 8 positions match TRBD1. The CDR3 has 15 residues. The V gene end was trimmed by 4 bases and the J gene end by 0 bases; junction bases not matched to a gene: 3. Germline CDR1 and CDR2: LGHNA and YSLEER. The CDR3 sequence: CASSLNRGSTDTQYF. The CDR3, as DNA: TGCGCCAGCAGCCTCAACAGGGGGAGCACAGATACGCAGTATTTT.

The sample holds many counts of this clonotype. The J gene is TRBJ2-5, the V gene TRBV28; 14 bases line up with TRBD2. CDR3 size: 16 residues. Germline V gene data show CDR1 as MDHEN and CDR2 as SYDVKM. V shed 4 bases, J shed 4 bases, and the junction held 5 bases outside the gene matches. The CDR3 region is CASSSPGTSGGETQYF. CDR3 nucleotide sequence: TGTGCCAGCAGTTCCCCCGGGACTAGCGGGGGAGAGACCCAGTACTTC.

This clonotype was seen ten or more times. The chain carries TRBV7-2 and TRBJ2-5, with D uncertain. V was clipped by 2 bases and J by 5 bases, with 9 bases between them. The germline CDR1 and CDR2 sequences are SGHTA and FQGNSA. The CDR3 consists of 13 residues. CDR3 sequence reads: CASSLLGYETQYF. The CDR3, as DNA: TGTGCCAGCAGCTTACTAGGGTACGAGACCCAGTACTTC.

This clonotype was picked up many times. J is TRBJ2-5 and V is TRBV14; possibly TRBD1 for D (6 bases). The CDR3 totals 15 residues. Germline lookup yields CDR1 SGHDN and CDR2 FVKESK. V was pared by 1 base and J by 4 bases, with 13 bases between. This CDR3 reads CASSQGRQGLETQYF. DNA of the CDR3: TGTGCCAGCAGCCAAGGCCGGCAGGGGCTAGAGACCCAGTACTTC.

The table lists this clonotype with many counts. The V call is TRBV20-1, the J call TRBJ1-5; no clear D gene. V lost 2 bases and J lost 7, with 15 bases in between. Germline V gives CDR1 DFQATT, CDR2 SNEGSKA (reference sequence). The CDR3 consists of 14 residues. The CDR3 DNA reads TGCAGTGCTAGACGCGGCAGAGAGGACCAGCCCCAGCATTTT. It is translated as CSARRGREDQPQHF.

The chain has TRBV5-1 and TRBJ2-7; TRBD1 aligns across 8 bases. Germline assignment: CDR1 SGHRS and CDR2 YFSETQ. The CDR3 is 15 amino acids. Trimming removed 1 base from V and 4 bases from J; junction bases left unmatched: 7. The CDR3 nucleotides are TGCGCCAGCAGCTTGTCAGGGGGCGCGCAATACGAGCAGTACGTC. This encodes CASSLSGGAQYEQYV.

This clonotype was seen ten or more times. V gene TRBV13 combines with J gene TRBJ1-6; the match to TRBD1 covers 10 bases. Germline V gene sequence: CDR1 PRHDT, CDR2 FYEKMQ (reference sequence). The CDR3 spans 14 residues. The V segment lost 2 bases and the J segment 13 bases; nucleotides outside the gene matches: 5. The CDR3 DNA is TGTGCCAGCAGCTTAACCGGGACAGGGGCTCCCCTCCACTTT. It specifies CASSLTGTGAPLHF.